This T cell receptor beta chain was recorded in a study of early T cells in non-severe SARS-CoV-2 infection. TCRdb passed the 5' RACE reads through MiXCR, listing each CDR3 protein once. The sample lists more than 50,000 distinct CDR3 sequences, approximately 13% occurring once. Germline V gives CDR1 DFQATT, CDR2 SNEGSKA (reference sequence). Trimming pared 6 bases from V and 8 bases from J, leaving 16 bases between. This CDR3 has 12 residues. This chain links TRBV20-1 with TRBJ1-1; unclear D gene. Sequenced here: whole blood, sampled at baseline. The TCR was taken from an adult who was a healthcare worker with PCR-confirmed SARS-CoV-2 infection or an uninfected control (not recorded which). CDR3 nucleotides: TGCAGTGCCCTTCGTTCCTCCACCGAAGCTTTCTTT. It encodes CSALRSSTEAFF.